This T cell receptor beta chain was sequenced for a study of blood T cell repertoires in COVID-19. Looking at the study overall: COVID-19 samples, acute and convalescent, were from the United States, Italy and Spain. Sources were T cells, B-cell-depleted T cells, or PBMCs; the material itself was cDNA or gDNA.

Between the trimmed V and J ends, which lost 0 bases and 7 bases, there was a span of 16 bases. The CDR3 consists of 15 residues. Germline CDR1 SGHRS, CDR2 YFSETQ. As originally analysed: Reference gene primer amplification yielded estimated nucleated cell counts. Clones were read by immunoSEQ multiplex PCR, and TCRdb kept only the in-frame ones, dropping some. V and J calls and clone size are those listed in that table; D and trimming were worked out from the DNA. The table includes about half a million clones, roughly 85% detected once. The TCR comes from a human donor in a cohort sampled during active COVID-19. The specimen sequenced was peripheral blood. The chain uses TRBV5-1 and TRBJ2-5, with D uncertain. Written as DNA, the CDR3 is TGCGCCAGCAGCTTGGAACAAACCCATTCGGGGACCCAGTACTTC. Translating gives CASSLEQTHSGTQYF.